These 32 T cell receptor beta chains originate from one sample sequenced in a study of PD-1 blockade in classical Hodgkin lymphoma. Time point: cycle 4 day 1 (C4D1), after five to seven weeks of nivolumab. With no exception, relapse followed autologous stem cell transplantation in all patients, and brentuximab vedotin exposure varied. Clones were read by immunoSEQ multiplex PCR, and TCRdb kept only the in-frame ones, dropping some. The data show roughly 90,000 clones, 83% seen once. This material consisted of peripheral blood mononuclear cells (PBMCs), taken before the fourth cycle of nivolumab. These receptors came from a human donor with classical Hodgkin lymphoma.

V and J are TRBV7-6 and TRBJ2-3, with 10 nucleotides matching TRBD2. The germline gives CDR1 SGHVS, CDR2 FNYEAQ. CDR3 size: 16 residues. V lost 2 bases to trimming and J lost 1 base; unmatched junction nucleotides: 3. As DNA, the CDR3 is TGTGCCAGCAGCTTAACTAGCGGGGTGGGCACAGATACGCAGTATTTT. It yields the protein CASSLTSGVGTDTQYF.

The chain employs TRBV2 and TRBJ2-2; 7 bases are a match to TRBD1. CDR3 length: 14 amino acids. In germline, CDR1 is SNHLY, CDR2 FYNNEI. The V gene end was trimmed by 7 bases and the J gene end by 2 bases; junction bases not matched to a gene: 4. The CDR3 bases are TGTGCCAGCATTGGGACAGTTAACACCGGGGAGCTGTTTTTT. Residues: CASIGTVNTGELFF.

This clone turned up a few times. V is TRBV20-1 and J is TRBJ1-1; no clear D. Trimming pared 4 bases from V and 10 bases from J, leaving 10 bases between. This CDR3 is 10 amino acids long. CDR1 is DFQATT, CDR2 SNEGSKA, per germline (reference sequence). The CDR3 DNA follows: TGCAGTGCTAATCGGGCCTTAGCTTTCTTT. Encoded protein: CSANRALAFF.

CDR3 sequence reads: CSVAFRDIQYF. The CDR3 region has the DNA TGCAGCGTTGCGTTTCGTGACATTCAGTACTTC. V usage is TRBV29-1 and J usage is TRBJ2-4; no firm D call. This CDR3 comprises 11 residues. Germline V gene sequence: CDR1 SQVTM, CDR2 ANQGSEA. V lost 4 bases to trimming and J lost 8 bases, with 9 bases between them.

The J gene is TRBJ2-3, the V gene TRBV4-2; D is possibly TRBD2 (6 bases). The CDR3 is made up of 15 amino acids. The V gene's germline CDR1 is LGHNA and CDR2 YNFKEQ. V lost 1 base, J lost 4 bases, and 12 bases lay in between. The CDR3 DNA reads TGTGCCAGCAGCCAAGCTACTAGCAGCTCAGATACGCAGTATTTT. Translating it yields CASSQATSSSDTQYF.

The chain is built from TRBV5-1 and TRBJ2-5; 12 nucleotides align to TRBD1. Germline values: CDR1 SGHRS, CDR2 YFSETQ. The V segment lost 4 bases and the J segment 5 bases; nucleotides outside the gene matches: 9. The length of the CDR3 is 16 residues. Here the CDR3 reads CASSLTGTGGAETQYF. CDR3 DNA: TGCGCCAGCAGCCTCACCGGGACAGGGGGCGCGGAGACCCAGTACTTC.

The chain recombines TRBV10-2 with TRBJ2-7; D is uncertain. Germline assignment: CDR1 WSHSY and CDR2 SAAADI. With 3 bases removed from V and 3 bases from J, the gap between germline ends came to 3 bases. CDR3 size: 11 residues. CDR3 protein: CASSEDYEQYF. The CDR3 nucleotides read TGCGCCAGCAGTGAAGACTACGAGCAGTACTTC.

The V call is TRBV10-1, the J call TRBJ1-5; D is possibly TRBD1 (5 bases). The germline V and J ends were trimmed by 6 bases and 6 bases, with 12 bases remaining between them. Germline values: CDR1 WNHNN, CDR2 SYGVQD (reference sequence). The CDR3 totals 13 residues. The CDR3 DNA reads TGCGCCAGCAGGGCAGGGACGCCTCAGCCCCAGCATTTT. It is translated as CASRAGTPQPQHF.

This clone showed up just once. The V gene is TRBV5-1, the J gene TRBJ2-1; D call uncertain. Per the germline V gene, CDR1 is SGHRS and CDR2 is YFSETQ. Trimming cost V 1 base and J 5 bases, with 10 bases left between them. This CDR3 contains 14 residues. The CDR3 loop is CASSLIPGDNEQFF. DNA of the CDR3: TGCGCCAGCAGCTTGATTCCCGGAGACAATGAGCAGTTCTTC. Full variable domain (missing parts from reference TRBV5-1 and TRBJ2-1): KAGVTQTPRYLIKTRGQQVTLSCSPISGHRSVSWYQQTPGQGLQFLFEYFSETQRNKGNFPGRFSGRQFSNSRSEMNVSTLELGDSALYLCASSLIPGDNEQFFGPGTRLTVL.

This chain links TRBV5-6 with TRBJ1-3, with D possibly being TRBD1 (5 bases). CDR1 is SGHDT, CDR2 YYEEEE, per germline. V was shortened by 0 bases and J by 11 bases, with 15 bases between the two germline ends. CDR3 length equals 14 residues. As DNA, the CDR3 is TGTGCCAGCAGCTTGGTAGGGGTCCAGACGGCCATATATTTT. Residues: CASSLVGVQTAIYF.

J is TRBJ1-5 and V is TRBV5-3, with 12 bases aligning to TRBD1. TRBV5-3 counts as an open reading frame of uncertain function. Germline trimming cut 3 bases from V and 1 base from J; bases unmatched to any gene: 8. The CDR3 consists of 18 residues. This CDR3 is CARSSPGQGAKSNQPQHF. The CDR3 DNA reads TGTGCCAGAAGCTCCCCGGGACAGGGGGCGAAGAGCAATCAGCCCCAGCATTTT.

The chain employs TRBV5-5 and TRBJ2-7; unclear D gene. CDR1 SGHKS and CDR2 YYEKEE come from the germline V gene (reference sequence). The length of the CDR3 is 12 residues. V was cut by 0 bases and J by 4 bases, with 5 bases left in between. CDR3 DNA: TGTGCCAGCAGCTTGGGAAATTACGAGCAGTACTTC. This encodes CASSLGNYEQYF.

The genes are TRBV27 and TRBJ2-2; D unclear. Germline CDR1 reads MNHEY; CDR2 reads SMNVEV (reference sequence). This CDR3 comprises 14 residues. Trimming pared 5 bases from V and 1 base from J, leaving 8 bases between. CDR3 in DNA: TGTGCCAGCAGTGACTGGGGGAACACCGGGGAGCTGTTTTTT. Protein: CASSDWGNTGELFF.

This clone has only a few counts. V is TRBV28 and J is TRBJ1-2, with 8 bases lining up with TRBD1. The V and J ends lost 6 bases and 0 bases, in that order; junction bases with no gene match: 9. The germline V gene has CDR1 MDHEN and CDR2 SYDVKM. The CDR3 is 16 amino acids. CDR3 sequence (DNA): TGTGCCAGCAGAAGGGCGGTGGACAGGGCTAACTATGGCTACACCTTC. This sequence encodes CASRRAVDRANYGYTF.

The chain is built from TRBV28 and TRBJ1-2; D gene uncertain. Trimming stripped 11 bases from V and 6 bases from J, with 13 bases between. Germline CDR1 is MDHEN and CDR2 is SYDVKM. There are 11 residues in the CDR3. The chain's CDR3 is CAGAPKDGYTF. The CDR3 DNA sequence: TGTGCCGGAGCCCCGAAGGATGGCTACACCTTC.

The V gene is TRBV14, the J gene TRBJ1-4; a possible D gene is TRBD1 (5 bases). Deletions cut 3 bases from V and 0 bases from J, with 11 bases between. Per the germline V gene, CDR1 is SGHDN and CDR2 is FVKESK. The CDR3 sequence is 16 residues long. The CDR3 loop is CASSQYRGATNEKLFF. The CDR3 DNA reads TGTGCCAGCAGCCAGTACCGGGGCGCAACTAATGAAAAACTGTTTTTT.

This clone has only a few counts. The junction and the germline gene differ at one end; a read error may be behind it. This chain joins TRBV2 and TRBJ2-7; no reliable D call. Germline lookup yields CDR1 SNHLY and CDR2 FYNNEI. There are 8 residues in the CDR3. In nucleotides, the CDR3 is TGTGCCAGTGGGATTACGGACTTC. Translated, it gives CASGITDF.

V and J are TRBV9 and TRBJ2-1; TRBD1 matches 10 bases. Germline trimming cut 3 bases from V and 4 bases from J; bases unmatched to any gene: 7. From germline, CDR1 is SGDLS and CDR2 YYNGEE. The CDR3 has 16 amino acids. The CDR3 sequence is CASSASGTGEYNEQFF. In DNA form, the CDR3 reads TGTGCCAGCAGCGCCTCCGGGACAGGGGAATACAATGAGCAGTTCTTC.

V usage is TRBV21-1 and J usage is TRBJ2-5; no check of the table's D call, TRBD1, against the DNA was made. The J call may be in error: the DNA end matches TRBJ2-7 better. TRBV21-1 is assigned pseudogene status. This CDR3 has 15 amino acids. CDR3 DNA sequence: TGTGCCAGCAGTATAGGACAGGGGAGGGGACACGAGCAGTACTTC. Its translation is CASSIGQGRGHEQYF.

The CDR3 reads CASSLGPGGETQYF. In DNA, the CDR3 is TGTGCCAGCAGCTTGGGACCGGGCGGGGAGACCCAGTACTTC. V usage is TRBV7-6 and J usage is TRBJ2-5; D possibly matches TRBD1 or TRBD2 (5 bases each). Germline V CDR1 and CDR2: SGHVS, FNYEAQ. Trimming took off 3 bases at V and 5 bases at J, with 13 bases between the two ends. The CDR3 totals 14 residues.

A few counts support this clone. This chain joins TRBV6-1 and TRBJ1-5, with 9 bases matching TRBD1. This CDR3 spans 17 amino acids. CDR1 and CDR2 (germline): MNHNS, SASEGT. The V and J ends lost 3 bases and 4 bases, in that order; junction bases with no gene match: 10. This CDR3 is CASSDRPGTGRNQPQHF. CDR3 nucleotides: TGTGCCAGCAGTGACCGTCCCGGGACAGGGAGAAATCAGCCCCAGCATTTT.

The chain links TRBV7-9 to TRBJ2-1; D is undetermined. Per germline, CDR1 SEHNR and CDR2 FQNEAQ (reference sequence). This CDR3 is built from 14 residues. V shed 0 bases and J shed 4 bases, with 7 bases lying between them. CDR3 residues: CASSLALSYNEQFF. As DNA, the CDR3 is TGTGCCAGCAGCTTAGCGCTGTCTTACAATGAGCAGTTCTTC.

There are a few counts of this clone. The rearrangement links TRBV30 to TRBJ2-2, with 7 nucleotides matching TRBD2. This CDR3 spans 13 amino acids. V trimming: 2 bases; J trimming: 8 bases; junction bases outside the gene matches: 5. Germline loops: CDR1 GTSNPN, CDR2 SVGIG (reference sequence). The CDR3 spells CAWSRALAGELFF. For the CDR3, the DNA is TGTGCCTGGAGTCGGGCACTAGCGGGGGAGCTGTTTTTT.

The CDR3 region is CARSRSWQPQHF. The CDR3, as DNA: TGTGCCAGAAGCCGATCTTGGCAGCCCCAGCATTTT. The gene calls are TRBV5-3 and TRBJ1-5; no clear D. TRBV5-3 belongs to the ORF category, with a function that is uncertain. The CDR3 has 12 residues. Trimming shortened V by 4 bases and J by 7 bases, and 9 bases separated the two germline ends.

The chain uses TRBV12-5 and TRBJ2-7; TRBD2 aligns across 8 bases. The CDR3 extends over 14 amino acids. The V gene end was trimmed by 8 bases and the J gene end by 2 bases; junction bases not matched to a gene: 8. In germline, CDR1 is LGHNT, CDR2 FRNRAP. The CDR3 reads CASWEGSGTYEQYF. The CDR3 region has the DNA TGTGCTAGTTGGGAGGGTAGCGGGACCTACGAGCAGTACTTC.

The sample holds a few counts of this clone. The chain combines TRBV10-3 with TRBJ1-2; 8 nucleotides match TRBD1. CDR3 length: 14 amino acids. CDR1 is ENHRY, CDR2 SYGVKD, per germline. The J segment lost 4 bases and the V segment lost 5 bases, leaving 6 bases of the junction unmatched. CDR3 sequence: CAISMDRESYGYTF. CDR3 nucleotides: TGTGCCATCAGTATGGACAGGGAGAGCTATGGCTACACCTTC.

V and J are TRBV5-6 and TRBJ2-7; the D is unclear. The CDR3 is 13 residues long. Germline CDR1 and CDR2: SGHDT and YYEEEE. Deletions cut 1 base from V and 5 bases from J, with 10 bases between. The CDR3 spells CASSLTRRNEQYF. The CDR3 nucleotides read TGTGCCAGCAGCTTGACCAGGCGAAACGAGCAGTACTTC.

This chain joins TRBV6-6 and TRBJ2-5, with D possibly TRBD1 on 5 matching bases. CDR1 MNHNY and CDR2 SVGAGI come from the germline V gene (reference sequence). This CDR3 comprises 13 residues. Trimming pared 10 bases from V and 5 bases from J, leaving 17 bases between. In DNA form, the CDR3 reads TGTGCCACCAGACAGCCAGGAGCGGAGACCCAGTACTTC. It is translated as CATRQPGAETQYF.

This clone has just one count. The J gene is TRBJ2-5, the V gene TRBV6-6; TRBD2 aligns across 10 bases. Germline V gene lookup returns CDR1 MNHNY and CDR2 SVGAGI (reference sequence). The CDR3 is made up of 14 amino acids. With 5 bases clipped from V and 5 bases from J, the junction kept 5 bases outside the gene matches. The CDR3 region has the DNA TGTGCCAGCAGTCCAGCGGGAGGGCGTGAGACCCAGTACTTC. It codes for CASSPAGGRETQYF.

The chain uses TRBV10-3 and TRBJ2-2; TRBD1 matches at 7 bases. The CDR3 consists of 14 residues. With 6 bases clipped from V and 4 bases from J, the junction kept 5 bases outside the gene matches. CDR1 and CDR2 from the germline V gene are ENHRY and SYGVKD. The CDR3 loop reads CAIRPGQITGELFF. The CDR3 bases are TGTGCCATCAGACCGGGACAGATCACCGGGGAGCTGTTTTTT.

The chain couples TRBV7-2 to TRBJ2-7, with 10 bases lining up with TRBD2. Unmatched junction bases numbered 4, after V lost 4 bases and J lost 4 bases. This CDR3 spans 14 amino acids. Germline V gives CDR1 SGHTA, CDR2 FQGNSA. In DNA form, the CDR3 reads TGTGCCAGCAGCTCAGCTAGCGGGAGTTACGAGCAGTACTTC. Translated: CASSSASGSYEQYF.

The rearrangement links TRBV7-2 to TRBJ2-5; D gene unclear. The CDR3 totals 12 residues. Germline loops: CDR1 SGHTA, CDR2 FQGNSA. Trimming removed 5 bases at V and 5 bases at J, with 9 bases between. The CDR3 here is CASSRPTETQYF. CDR3 DNA sequence: TGTGCCAGCAGCCGACCGACGGAGACCCAGTACTTC.